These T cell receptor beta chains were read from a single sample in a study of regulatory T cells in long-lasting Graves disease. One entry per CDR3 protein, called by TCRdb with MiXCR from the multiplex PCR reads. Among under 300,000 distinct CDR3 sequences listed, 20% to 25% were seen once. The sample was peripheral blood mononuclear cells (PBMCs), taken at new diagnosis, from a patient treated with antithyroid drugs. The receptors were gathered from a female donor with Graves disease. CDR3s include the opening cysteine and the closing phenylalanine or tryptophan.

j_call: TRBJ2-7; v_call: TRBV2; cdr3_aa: CASSLTSGGTYEQYF
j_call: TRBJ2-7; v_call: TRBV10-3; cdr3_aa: CAISGAGDRERLHEQYF
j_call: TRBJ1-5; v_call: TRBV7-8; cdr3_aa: CASSGDSTSINSNQPQHF
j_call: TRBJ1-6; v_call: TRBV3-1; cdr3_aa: CASSPFGDSLHF
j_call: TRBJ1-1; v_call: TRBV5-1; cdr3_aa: CASSLVAMNTEAFF
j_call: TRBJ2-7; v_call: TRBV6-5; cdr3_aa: CASSYRGEQYF
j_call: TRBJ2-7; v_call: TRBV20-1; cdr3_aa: CSALGAGEQYF
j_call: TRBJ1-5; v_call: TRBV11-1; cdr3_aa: CASSLGEGQPQHF
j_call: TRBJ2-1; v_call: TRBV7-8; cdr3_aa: CASSLVFWRRETQYF
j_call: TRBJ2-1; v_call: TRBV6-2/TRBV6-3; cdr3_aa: CASSYSEPGGNEQFF
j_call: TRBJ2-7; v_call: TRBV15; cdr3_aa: CATSGLGGTGGFYEQYF
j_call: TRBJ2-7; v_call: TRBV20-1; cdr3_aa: CSARDQTSRGEQYF
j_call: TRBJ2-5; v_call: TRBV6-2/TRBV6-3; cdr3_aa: CASSLRLAANPKGETQYF
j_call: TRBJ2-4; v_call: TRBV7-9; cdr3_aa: CASSQWARDDIQYF
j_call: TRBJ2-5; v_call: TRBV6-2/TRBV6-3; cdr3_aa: CASGVGRVQETQYF
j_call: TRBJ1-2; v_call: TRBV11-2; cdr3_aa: CASSPIKGVRSYGYTF
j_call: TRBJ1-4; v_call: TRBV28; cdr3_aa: CASSSFSGQKIATNEKLFF